The clone carrying this TCR beta chain occurred a few times. What it binds is unknown. This specimen comes from a study of neurological immune-mediated disorders. cDNA was made by 5'RACE with 10-nucleotide random UMIs. TCRdb called the 5' RACE reads again in MiXCR, with one record for every CDR3 protein. The data show tens of thousands of distinct CDR3 sequences, with around 14% seen just once and around 6.8% held by the top ten. Whole-study findings and limits: HTLV-1-associated myelopathy had the most TCR clonal expansion, and multiple sclerosis had the least, less than healthy controls.

The CDR3 has 15 residues. Trimming at V came to 0 bases and at J to 5 bases, leaving 2 bases not matched to a gene. Germline loops: CDR1 KGHSH, CDR2 LQKENI. The unsorted libraries originated from 2 million PBMCs kept at -80 C. The chain employs TRBV18 and TRBJ1-4, with TRBD1 identical over 8 bases. Sample: PBMCs. This receptor was obtained from a woman in her 50s in good health. CDR3 DNA sequence: TGTGCCAGCTCACCACCCGACAGGGGAAATGAAAAACTGTTTTTT. Translated, it gives CASSPPDRGNEKLFF.